This T cell receptor beta chain came from a study of cytomegalovirus exposure and HLA in healthy donors. Study observations and caveats: An analysis that was carried out later associated 15,000 to 20,000 TCR beta sequences with HLA alleles at 0.05 false discovery rate. Investigators reported some 150 TCR beta chains as tied to cytomegalovirus. The dataset shows that most TCR sequences were rare, while some public TCRs occurred in many donors. Reportedly, a later analysis found an Asian-associated ancestry cluster had fewer N-insertions than the roughly 700-donor mean.

Germline V lookup: CDR1 MRHNA, CDR2 SNTAGT. The CDR3 spans 15 residues. PCR amplification relied on 60 Vbeta primers (plus 13 Jbeta primers). The method was immunoSEQ multiplex PCR; TCRdb's version includes in-frame clones alone and lacks a portion of them. The data contain about 88,000 clones, 69% of them singletons. The count of this clone is one. Antigen specificity is unknown. One junction end disagrees with the germline gene, perhaps due to a read error. This clonotype was sampled from a man in his fifties in good health and CMV-seronegative. The V call is TRBV6-4, the J call TRBJ2-3; D may be TRBD2 (6 bases). Sequencing input: PBMCs. The CDR3 loop is CDSSEGGASTDTQYF. The CDR3 DNA is TGTGACAGCAGTGAAGGCGGGGCTAGCACAGATACGCAGTATTTT.